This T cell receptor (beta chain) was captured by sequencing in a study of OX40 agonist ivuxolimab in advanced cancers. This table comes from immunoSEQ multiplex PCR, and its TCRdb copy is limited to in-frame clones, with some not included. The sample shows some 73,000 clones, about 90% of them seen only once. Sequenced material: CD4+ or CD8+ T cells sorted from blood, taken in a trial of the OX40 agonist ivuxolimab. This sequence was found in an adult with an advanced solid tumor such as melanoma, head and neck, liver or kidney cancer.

The CDR3 DNA sequence: TGTGCCAGCAGCCCGGGACCGACAATGGGCATTCAGTACTTC. Translated, it gives CASSPGPTMGIQYF. This chain uses TRBV7-3 with TRBJ2-4, with D possibly called TRBD1 or TRBD2 (5 bases each). The germline V gene encodes CDR1 SGHTA and CDR2 FQGTGA. The V and J ends lost 5 bases and 9 bases respectively, with 17 bases between them. There are 14 residues in the CDR3.